This T cell receptor (beta chain) was profiled in a study of control samples from healthy donors and cancer patients. Profiled with immunoSEQ multiplex PCR; TCRdb holds only in-frame clones, not every one. Altogether about 120,000 clones are present, 93% being singletons, with the ten largest covering roughly 2.6%. The CDR3 contains 15 residues. Germline values: CDR1 SEHNR, CDR2 FQNEAQ (reference sequence). As regards this clone: One end of the junction does not line up with germline, which may come from a read error.

The specimen sequenced was blood. The sequence was obtained from a man aged 25 to 40 in good health. The rearrangement joins TRBV7-9 to TRBJ1-5, with D perhaps matching TRBD1 (5 bases). CDR3 sequence reads: CASTLSGAENQPQHF. DNA of the CDR3: TGTGCCAGCACCTTAAGCGGGGCAGAAAATCAGCCCCAGCATTTT. Full variable domain (rest looked up from reference TRBV7-9 and TRBJ1-5): DTGVSQNPRHKITKRGQNVTFRCDPISEHNRLYWYRQTLGQGPEFLTYFQNEAQLEKSRLLSDRFSAERPKGSFSTLEIQRTEQGDSAMYLCASTLSGAENQPQHFGDGTRLSIL.